The next 31 T cell receptor beta chains were all read from a single sample in a study of blood T cell repertoires in COVID-19. The protocol was immunoSEQ multiplex PCR, while the TCRdb copy is restricted to in-frame clones and leaves out a portion. The repertoire holds 200,000 or so clones, with roughly 80% as singletons. Sequencing was done on a sample of peripheral blood. Receptors originate from a man aged 60-69 years with active or convalescent COVID-19.

V gene TRBV15 combines with J gene TRBJ1-1; 8 nucleotides align to TRBD1. V dropped 1 base and J dropped 0; count of bases not matched to a gene: 4. The CDR3 covers 16 residues. The V gene's germline CDR1 is LNHNV and CDR2 YYDKDF (reference sequence). DNA for the CDR3: TGTGCCACCAGCAGAGCTGGGACAGGTTTGAACACTGAAGCTTTCTTT. This sequence encodes CATSRAGTGLNTEAFF.

Of note for this clone: Different DNA sequences within this sample yield the same CDR3. The chain has TRBV2 and TRBJ2-2; 9 bases line up with TRBD1. The CDR3 is 14 residues long. Germline CDR1 SNHLY, CDR2 FYNNEI. With 6 bases clipped from V and 3 bases from J, the junction kept 2 bases outside the gene matches. CDR3 DNA sequence: TGTGCCAGCAGGAGGGACAGGGACACCGGGGAGCTGTTTTTT. The encoded protein is CASRRDRDTGELFF. The variable domain in full, completed from reference TRBV2 and TRBJ2-2, reads EPEVTQTPSHQVTQMGQEVILRCVPISNHLYFYWYRQILGQKVEFLVSFYNNEISEKSEIFDDQFSVERPDGSNFTLKIRSTKLEDSAMYFCASRRDRDTGELFFGEGSRLTVL.

This chain uses TRBV29-1 with TRBJ2-2; 8 nucleotides agree with TRBD1. The CDR3 length is 14 residues. V dropped 5 bases and J dropped 2; count of bases not matched to a gene: 4. Germline V gives CDR1 SQVTM, CDR2 ANQGSEA. Here the CDR3 DNA reads TGCAGCGTTCCCGACAGGGGTAACACCGGGGAGCTGTTTTTT. Its protein is CSVPDRGNTGELFF.

The V and J genes are TRBV15 and TRBJ2-7, with D unresolved. Germline CDR1 reads LNHNV; CDR2 reads YYDKDF (reference sequence). V was cut by 0 bases and J by 6 bases, with 6 bases left in between. This CDR3 is built from 12 residues. The CDR3 bases are TGTGCCACCAGCAGAGATCGGAGCGAGCAGTACTTC. Amino acid sequence: CATSRDRSEQYF. Looking up the rest from reference TRBV15 and TRBJ2-7 gives the full variable domain: DAMVIQNPRYQVTQFGKPVTLSCSQTLNHNVMYWYQQKSSQAPKLLFHYYDKDFNNEADTPDNFQSRRPNTSFCFLDIRSPGLGDTAMYLCATSRDRSEQYFGPGTRLTVT.

The rearrangement links TRBV4-3 to TRBJ1-4; weak D call: TRBD1 (5 bases). V was clipped by 0 bases and J by 7 bases, with 9 bases between them. The CDR3 has 14 residues. Germline V gene sequence: CDR1 LGHNA, CDR2 YSLEER. The CDR3 bases are TGCGCCAGCAGCCAAGATTGGCAGGGTGAAAAACTGTTTTTT. Its translation is CASSQDWQGEKLFF.

The rearrangement joins TRBV18 to TRBJ1-1; the match to TRBD1 covers 8 bases. J gave up 4 bases and V 6 bases, and 10 bases lay outside the gene matches. The CDR3 contains 15 residues. Per the germline V gene, CDR1 is KGHSH and CDR2 is LQKENI. The CDR3 sequence is CASSLMDRAGTEAFF. CDR3 DNA sequence: TGTGCCAGCTCCCTAATGGACAGGGCGGGCACTGAAGCTTTCTTT.

The chain couples TRBV6-2 or TRBV6-3 to TRBJ2-3, with TRBD2 identical over 11 bases. CDR1 is MNHEY, CDR2 SVGEGT, per germline. V shed 6 bases and J 8 bases; nucleotides not matched to a gene: 13. The length of the CDR3 is 16 residues. The CDR3, as DNA: TGTGCCAGCAGCCTCCCGACTAGCGGGACCATTGGTACGCAGTATTTT. Translation gives CASSLPTSGTIGTQYF.

The rearrangement joins TRBV7-2 to TRBJ2-7; D is ambiguous. V lost 3 bases and J 6 bases, leaving 12 bases between the germline ends. CDR3 length: 13 amino acids. CDR1 is SGHTA and CDR2 is FQGNSA in the germline V gene. CDR3 sequence: CASSFASGREQYF. DNA for the CDR3: TGTGCCAGCAGCTTCGCATCGGGTCGCGAGCAGTACTTC.

V and J are TRBV7-2 and TRBJ2-3; 10 bases agree with TRBD2. The CDR3 length is 16 residues. The V and J ends lost 6 bases and 2 bases, in that order; junction bases with no gene match: 8. Germline V CDR1 and CDR2: SGHTA, FQGNSA. The CDR3 DNA reads as TGTGCCAGCAGTTTTACTAGCGGGATTAACACAGATACGCAGTATTTT. This codes for CASSFTSGINTDTQYF.

This chain links TRBV11-2 with TRBJ1-4, with 7 bases identical to TRBD1. Germline CDR1 and CDR2: SGHAT and FQNNGV. The CDR3 contains 15 residues. V dropped 5 bases and J dropped 6; count of bases not matched to a gene: 9. The CDR3 coding sequence is TGTGCCAGCAGCAAAGTGGGGCAGGGGGATGAAAAACTGTTTTTT. It specifies CASSKVGQGDEKLFF.

This clone was seen a handful of times. The DNA for the CDR3 is TGTGCCAGCAGCCGGGACAGGGGCGCTGAAGCTTTCTTT. Translating gives CASSRDRGAEAFF. This rearrangement joins TRBV6-4 to TRBJ1-1; 10 bases line up with TRBD1. The CDR3 runs 13 residues. Germline CDR1 is MRHNA and CDR2 is SNTAGT. Trimming at V came to 6 bases and at J to 6 bases, leaving 4 bases not matched to a gene.

The chain uses TRBV11-2 and TRBJ2-1; weak D call: TRBD2 (6 bases). The V and J ends lost 0 bases and 0 bases respectively, with 12 bases between them. CDR1 SGHAT and CDR2 FQNNGV come from the germline V gene. CDR3 length equals 17 residues. CDR3 sequence reads: CASSLDWRDGSYNEQFF. CDR3 DNA: TGTGCCAGCAGCTTAGATTGGCGGGATGGCTCCTACAATGAGCAGTTCTTC.

This clone showed up just a few times. This chain joins TRBV10-3 and TRBJ1-4; 7 bases line up with TRBD1. J gave up 7 bases and V 10 bases, and 9 bases lay outside the gene matches. The CDR3 totals 13 residues. Germline loops: CDR1 ENHRY, CDR2 SYGVKD. The CDR3 DNA follows: TGTGCCAGCACCGGGACAGCGTTTGAAAAACTGTTTTTT. Translated: CASTGTAFEKLFF.

The chain combines TRBV6-2 or TRBV6-3 with TRBJ2-1, with unresolved D. Trimming left V 6 bases short and J 12 bases short, with 18 bases between. Germline values: CDR1 MNHEY, CDR2 SVGEGT. The CDR3 extends over 13 amino acids. CDR3 sequence (DNA): TGTGCCAGCAGCTTACCGTCGGGTGTTCGGCAGTTCTTC. As protein: CASSLPSGVRQFF.

The gene calls are TRBV10-3 and TRBJ2-7; D is unresolved. Germline-derived CDR1 and CDR2 are ENHRY and SYGVKD. V dropped 4 bases and J dropped 6 bases, with 19 bases sitting between them. The CDR3 consists of 15 residues. This chain's CDR3 is CAISGLGVAVSEQYF. The CDR3 DNA reads TGTGCCATCAGTGGGTTAGGAGTAGCCGTATCCGAGCAGTACTTC.

The V and J genes are TRBV5-4 and TRBJ2-5, with no clear D. Trimming shortened V by 3 bases and J by 3 bases, and 12 bases separated the two germline ends. The CDR3 length is 14 residues. Per germline, CDR1 SGHNT and CDR2 YYREEE (reference sequence). In DNA, the CDR3 is TGTGCCAGCAGCTCGGCAGGAACAGAAGAGACCCAGTACTTC. This encodes CASSSAGTEETQYF.

The rearrangement links TRBV5-1 to TRBJ2-5; D possibly corresponds to TRBD2 (6 bases). Deletions cut 1 base from V and 1 base from J, with 11 bases between. This CDR3 is 15 amino acids long. The germline V gene has CDR1 SGHRS and CDR2 YFSETQ. The CDR3 coding sequence is TGCGCCAGCAGCTTGCTGGAGGGCCTCCAAGAGACCCAGTACTTC. Protein sequence: CASSLLEGLQETQYF.

The rearrangement links TRBV6-2 or TRBV6-3 to TRBJ2-1, with 13 bases aligning to TRBD2. CDR1 MNHEY and CDR2 SVGEGT come from the germline V gene. This CDR3 contains 16 residues. Unmatched junction bases numbered 7, after V lost 5 bases and J lost 6 bases. In DNA form, the CDR3 reads TGTGCCAGCAGTACCTTACTAGCGGGAGGGGGCAATGAGCAGTTCTTC. Protein sequence: CASSTLLAGGGNEQFF.

The rearrangement uses TRBV28 and TRBJ1-1, with TRBD1 identical over 8 bases. V trimming: 6 bases; J trimming: 11 bases; junction bases outside the gene matches: 14. CDR3 length: 14 residues. Per the germline V gene, CDR1 is MDHEN and CDR2 is SYDVKM. CDR3 bases: TGTGCCAGCAGCCCCGGGACAGGTCTCTATGCGGCTTTCTTT. This encodes CASSPGTGLYAAFF.

The gene calls are TRBV19 and TRBJ2-4; 10 nucleotides match TRBD1. CDR1 is LNHDA, CDR2 SQIVND, per germline (reference sequence). The CDR3 length is 16 residues. The trim removed 4 bases at V and 0 bases at J, leaving 3 bases unmatched. The CDR3 is CASSTTGGLAKNIQYF. In DNA, the CDR3 is TGTGCCAGTAGTACGACAGGGGGCTTAGCCAAAAACATTCAGTACTTC.

This clone was counted at least ten times. The chain couples TRBV24-1 to TRBJ1-5; D uncertain. CDR1 and CDR2 from the germline V gene are KGHDR and SFDVKD. This CDR3 has 16 residues. V gave up 1 base and J gave up 0 bases, with 9 bases separating them. The CDR3 coding sequence is TGTGCCACCAGTGATTTCCCCGGTATTAGCAATCAGCCCCAGCATTTT. Translating gives CATSDFPGISNQPQHF.

The chain is built from TRBV30 and TRBJ2-1; 9 bases are a match to TRBD1. V shed 5 bases, J shed 5 bases, and the junction held 4 bases outside the gene matches. The CDR3 sequence is 13 residues long. Germline values: CDR1 GTSNPN, CDR2 SVGIG (reference sequence). The CDR3: CAWLQGAHNEQFF. CDR3 DNA: TGTGCCTGGTTACAGGGGGCCCACAATGAGCAGTTCTTC. Drawing the rest from reference TRBV30 and TRBJ2-1, the complete variable domain is SQTIHQWPATLVQPVGSPLSLECTVEGTSNPNLYWYRQAAGRGLQLLFYSVGIGQISSEVPQNLSASRPQDRQFILSSKKLLLSDSGFYLCAWLQGAHNEQFFGPGTRLTVL.

The table lists this clone with a few counts. The chain carries TRBV9 and TRBJ2-1; 10 nucleotides match TRBD2. This CDR3 comprises 18 residues. Per germline, CDR1 SGDLS and CDR2 YYNGEE. The junction had 10 bases not matched to a gene; V was cut back by 4 bases and J by 0 bases. The CDR3 bases are TGTGCCAGCAGCCCCCGAGGTAGCGGGAGGAGCTCCTACAATGAGCAGTTCTTC. Protein sequence: CASSPRGSGRSSYNEQFF. The variable domain in full, with the rest retrieved from reference TRBV9 and TRBJ2-1, is DSGVTQTPKHLITATGQRVTLRCSPRSGDLSVYWYQQSLDQGLQFLIQYYNGEERAKGNILERFSAQQFPDLHSELNLSSLELGDSALYFCASSPRGSGRSSYNEQFFGPGTRLTVL.

This sequence joins TRBV4-3 and TRBJ2-5; TRBD2 aligns across 11 bases. The CDR3 loop spans 18 amino acids. Germline V gene sequence: CDR1 LGHNA, CDR2 YSLEER. V dropped 3 bases and J dropped 2; count of bases not matched to a gene: 11. CDR3 nucleotide sequence: TGCGCCAGCAGCCAGGGCAGGGGTGCTAGCGGGAGGCAAGAGACCCAGTACTTC. Amino acid sequence: CASSQGRGASGRQETQYF.

This clone was observed a few times. The gene calls are TRBV4-3 and TRBJ2-1, with a possible D match to TRBD2 (6 bases). V gave up 4 bases and J gave up 11 bases, with 21 bases separating them. CDR1 is LGHNA and CDR2 is YSLEER in the germline V gene. The CDR3 spans 15 residues. The CDR3 loop reads CASSLGALASRQQFF. In nucleotides, the CDR3 is TGCGCCAGCAGCCTCGGCGCACTAGCTTCACGTCAGCAGTTCTTC.

The chain recombines TRBV27 with TRBJ2-7; 7 bases match TRBD1. This CDR3 is 13 amino acids long. J gave up 3 bases and V 5 bases, and 4 bases lay outside the gene matches. The germline V gene encodes CDR1 MNHEY and CDR2 SMNVEV (reference sequence). CDR3 bases: TGTGCCAGCAGTCTGACAGGGCGCTACGAGCAGTACTTC. It codes for CASSLTGRYEQYF.

In regard to this clone: The same CDR3 is also encoded by other DNA sequences in this sample. The CDR3 spells CASSLGQGSGNTIYF. CDR3 DNA: TGTGCCAGCAGCTTAGGACAGGGATCTGGAAACACCATATATTTT. The rearrangement joins TRBV11-2 to TRBJ1-3; 7 positions agree with TRBD1. Germline assignment: CDR1 SGHAT and CDR2 FQNNGV. J lost 1 base, V lost 1 base, and 1 base had no gene match. The CDR3 extends over 15 amino acids.

In this sample, this clone turned up a few times. This chain connects TRBV5-1 to TRBJ2-3, with D maybe TRBD1 (6 bases). Per the germline V gene, CDR1 is SGHRS and CDR2 is YFSETQ. Trimming pared 4 bases from V and 4 bases from J, leaving 13 bases between. The CDR3 consists of 14 residues. The CDR3 DNA sequence: TGCGCCAGCAGCCCCGCCAGGGGCTCAGATACGCAGTATTTT. Its protein is CASSPARGSDTQYF.

The chain combines TRBV5-5 with TRBJ2-1; 7 bases are a match to TRBD2. V trimming: 2 bases; J trimming: 10 bases; junction bases outside the gene matches: 6. The CDR3 is made up of 13 amino acids. Germline V gene sequence: CDR1 SGHKS, CDR2 YYEKEE (reference sequence). In DNA, the CDR3 is TGTGCCAGCAGCTTCTCGACAGCGGGAGAGCAGTTCTTC. This sequence encodes CASSFSTAGEQFF.

The CDR3 DNA sequence: TGTGCCAGCACCCTAGGGGGGGAAGGGGCCAACGTCCTGACTTTC. Protein product: CASTLGGEGANVLTF. V usage is TRBV28 and J usage is TRBJ2-6; tentatively, D is TRBD2 (7 bases). V shed 7 bases and J shed 4 bases, with 14 bases lying between them. The CDR3 totals 15 residues. The V gene's germline CDR1 is MDHEN and CDR2 SYDVKM.

In nucleotides, the CDR3 is TGTGCCAGCAGCGCTTTGAGGAATGAGCAGTTCTTC. Its protein is CASSALRNEQFF. This sequence joins TRBV2 and TRBJ2-1; D ambiguous. Germline V gives CDR1 SNHLY, CDR2 FYNNEI. There are 12 residues in the CDR3. V was pared by 6 bases and J by 7 bases, with 10 bases between. The entire variable domain, with the rest obtained from reference TRBV2 and TRBJ2-1, is as follows: EPEVTQTPSHQVTQMGQEVILRCVPISNHLYFYWYRQILGQKVEFLVSFYNNEISEKSEIFDDQFSVERPDGSNFTLKIRSTKLEDSAMYFCASSALRNEQFFGPGTRLTVL.